This T cell receptor beta chain was sequenced for a study of CD8+CD57+ T cells in acquired aplastic anemia. Study summary: Mean DNA quantity obtained from sorted CD4+ and CD8+ cells was 3 to 3.5 ug. Healthy donors averaged about 10 million reads for CD4+ cells. Study results and limitations: It was found that some 30 CD8+ CDR3 sequences were shared between patients and controls.

The template used for profiling TCR beta VDJ and CDR3 was genomic DNA. A single record per CDR3 protein comes from TCRdb applying MiXCR to the reads. Among 190,000 or so distinct CDR3 sequences listed, around 63% were seen once. The CDR3 runs to 15 residues. The ends were cut back, 0 bases at V and 3 bases at J, with 10 bases in the middle. Germline-derived CDR1 and CDR2 are SGDLS and YYNGEE. For this clonotype: Its specificity is unknown.

The sequenced material came from sorted CD4+, CD8+, or CD8+CD57+ T cells (not recorded which) from PBMCs. The chain joins TRBV9 to TRBJ2-1; D gene uncertain. The sequence derives from a human donor in good health. The CDR3 is CASSVDDGNYNEQFF. In nucleotides, the CDR3 is TGTGCCAGCAGCGTAGATGACGGAAACTACAATGAGCAGTTCTTC.